This passage covers 8 T cell receptor beta chains from one sample sequenced in a study of OX40 agonist ivuxolimab in advanced cancers. Only in-frame clones appear in the TCRdb table, and some are missing; sequencing was by immunoSEQ multiplex PCR. The sample includes about 77,000 clones, roughly 91% of them seen just once. The sample was CD4+ or CD8+ T cells sorted from blood, taken in a trial of the OX40 agonist ivuxolimab. The receptor source for this set is an adult with an advanced solid tumor such as melanoma, head and neck, liver or kidney cancer.

The CDR3 region has the DNA TGTTCCGGACAGGGTTTGCAAGAGACCCAGTACTTC. Amino acids: CSGQGLQETQYF. V and J are TRBV30 and TRBJ2-5, with 8 positions matching TRBD1. The germline V gene has CDR1 GTSNPN and CDR2 SVGIG (reference sequence). This CDR3 is built from 12 residues.

The J gene is TRBJ2-7, the V gene TRBV14, with D possibly matching TRBD2 (5 bases). Per the germline V gene, CDR1 is SGHDN and CDR2 is FVKESK. The CDR3 length is 14 residues. V was cut by 0 bases and J by 5 bases, with 11 bases left in between. The CDR3 DNA sequence: TGTGCCAGCAGCCAAGAGTGGAGAGCGGACGAGCAGTACTTC. Protein sequence: CASSQEWRADEQYF.

This clone has just a few counts. The chain employs TRBV13 and TRBJ1-1; D ambiguous. Trimming removed 7 bases from V and 10 bases from J, with 16 bases in between. Germline CDR1 is PRHDT and CDR2 is FYEKMQ (reference sequence). CDR3 length: 12 amino acids. The CDR3 DNA follows: TGTGCCAGCACCCTTGCCTTACCTGGAGCTTTCTTT. Translated: CASTLALPGAFF.

The chain uses TRBV5-1 and TRBJ2-1; a weak D match, TRBD2 (6 bases). The CDR3 loop spans 14 amino acids. The germline V gene encodes CDR1 SGHRS and CDR2 YFSETQ. The V end lost 3 bases, the J end lost 5 bases, and 12 bases lay between the germline ends. CDR3 DNA: TGCGCCAGCAGCTCCGGTCGCGGGGACAATGAGCAGTTCTTC. It codes for CASSSGRGDNEQFF.

The V call is TRBV12-5, the J call TRBJ2-1, with 14 bases lining up with TRBD2. With 7 bases clipped from V and 12 bases from J, the junction kept 11 bases outside the gene matches. CDR1 and CDR2 (germline): LGHNT, FRNRAP. The CDR3 runs to 15 residues. This chain's CDR3 is CASALSGLAGVRQFF. The CDR3 nucleotides are TGTGCTAGTGCCCTATCGGGACTAGCGGGAGTTAGGCAGTTCTTC.

The rearrangement joins TRBV2 to TRBJ2-7; the D gene is possibly TRBD1 (6 bases). The CDR3 totals 17 residues. V lost 7 bases and J 1 base, leaving 23 bases between the germline ends. CDR1 and CDR2 (germline): SNHLY, FYNNEI. The CDR3, as DNA: TGTGCCAGCACAGTCACGCTACAGGGTGAGGAATCCTACGAGCAGTACTTC. Translation gives CASTVTLQGEESYEQYF. The variable domain in full, completed from reference TRBV2 and TRBJ2-7, reads EPEVTQTPSHQVTQMGQEVILRCVPISNHLYFYWYRQILGQKVEFLVSFYNNEISEKSEIFDDQFSVERPDGSNFTLKIRSTKLEDSAMYFCASTVTLQGEESYEQYFGPGTRLTVT.

This chain connects TRBV19 to TRBJ2-3, with 8 bases matching TRBD2. V lost 6 bases, J lost 4 bases, and 0 bases stayed unmatched. CDR1 and CDR2 (germline): LNHDA, SQIVND (reference sequence). CDR3 length equals 12 residues. This chain's CDR3 is CASRRGADTQYF. The CDR3 nucleotides read TGTGCCAGTAGGCGGGGGGCAGATACGCAGTATTTT.

The genes are TRBV5-1 and TRBJ1-5; the D gene is possibly TRBD1 (6 bases). Trimming stripped 1 base from V and 0 bases from J, with 14 bases between. CDR1 is SGHRS, CDR2 YFSETQ, per germline. The CDR3 totals 17 residues. The CDR3 DNA reads as TGCGCCAGCAGCTTGACCCCGCAGGGGATTAGCAATCAGCCCCAGCATTTT. Protein sequence: CASSLTPQGISNQPQHF. The full variable domain, in which reference TRBV5-1 and TRBJ1-5 provide the parts outside the CDR3, is KAGVTQTPRYLIKTRGQQVTLSCSPISGHRSVSWYQQTPGQGLQFLFEYFSETQRNKGNFPGRFSGRQFSNSRSEMNVSTLELGDSALYLCASSLTPQGISNQPQHFGDGTRLSIL.